A single sample is the source of the 9 T cell receptor beta chains below, sequenced in a study of identical twins. TCRdb analysed the 5' RACE reads with MiXCR anew, one entry per CDR3 protein. The sample consists of 700,000 or so distinct CDR3 sequences, 8.6% of them appearing once. This sample also belongs to another study, concerning yellow fever vaccine responses in identical twins.

Sample: PBMCs. These receptors came from a woman aged 18-29 years in good health.

This clonotype turned up a few times. This chain connects TRBV20-1 to TRBJ1-5; 9 nucleotides line up with TRBD1. J gave up 0 bases and V 5 bases, and 8 bases lay outside the gene matches. Germline V gene lookup returns CDR1 DFQATT and CDR2 SNEGSKA (reference sequence). This CDR3 region has 16 residues. Here the CDR3 DNA reads TGCAGTGCTCGCGGACAGGGGCAATATAGCAATCAGCCCCAGCATTTT. This codes for CSARGQGQYSNQPQHF.

A few counts support this clonotype. The chain has TRBV20-1 and TRBJ2-5, with 8 bases aligning to TRBD2. The CDR3 covers 18 residues. Germline values: CDR1 DFQATT, CDR2 SNEGSKA (reference sequence). The junction had 20 bases not matched to a gene; V was cut back by 6 bases and J by 2 bases. CDR3 DNA: TGCAGTGCCTATCAGGCGGGGGGTTTCGAATCTTCACAAGAGACCCAGTACTTC. Protein: CSAYQAGGFESSQETQYF.

The V and J genes are TRBV5-1 and TRBJ2-2, with TRBD2 identical over 7 bases. After removal of 2 bases from V and 6 bases from J, the junction contained 7 bases not matched to a gene. The CDR3 runs to 15 residues. Germline V gives CDR1 SGHRS, CDR2 YFSETQ. Here the CDR3 reads CASSFLAGEAGELFF. The CDR3 nucleotides are TGCGCCAGCAGCTTTTTGGCGGGAGAGGCCGGGGAGCTGTTTTTT.

This clonotype came up a few times. The chain joins TRBV14 to TRBJ2-5; 8 nucleotides align to TRBD2. Trimming cost V 1 base and J 1 base; bases outside gene matches: 11. Germline CDR1 is SGHDN and CDR2 is FVKESK. This CDR3 has 18 amino acids. CDR3 in DNA: TGTGCCAGCAGCCAAGTATACAGCGGGGGCATTCTCCAAGAGACCCAGTACTTC. This translates into CASSQVYSGGILQETQYF.

The chain links TRBV5-1 to TRBJ1-1; no clear D gene. V lost 4 bases and J 1 base, leaving 11 bases between the germline ends. The V gene's germline CDR1 is SGHRS and CDR2 YFSETQ. This CDR3 is 14 amino acids long. The CDR3 sequence is CASSHPDGNTEAFF. CDR3 nucleotide sequence: TGCGCCAGCAGCCACCCGGACGGGAACACTGAAGCTTTCTTT.

This clonotype was counted a few times. The CDR3 sequence is CSAHRGLSSYNEQFF. The CDR3, as DNA: TGCAGTGCCCACAGGGGGCTAAGCTCCTACAATGAGCAGTTCTTC. The chain joins TRBV20-1 to TRBJ2-1; 9 nucleotides agree with TRBD1. Germline CDR1 and CDR2: DFQATT and SNEGSKA (reference sequence). The CDR3 is 15 amino acids. J was trimmed by 0 bases and V by 6 bases; bases with no gene match: 6.

The J gene is TRBJ1-1, the V gene TRBV6-6; a possible D gene is TRBD1 (6 bases). Trimming stripped 0 bases from V and 8 bases from J, with 10 bases between. CDR1 and CDR2 from the germline V gene are MNHNY and SVGAGI (reference sequence). The length of the CDR3 is 13 residues. The CDR3 loop is CASSYSRGYEAFF. Written as DNA, the CDR3 is TGTGCCAGCAGTTACTCGAGGGGGTACGAAGCTTTCTTT.

J is TRBJ2-3 and V is TRBV6-4, with 7 bases aligning to TRBD2. This CDR3 region has 16 residues. CDR1 is MRHNA and CDR2 is SNTAGT in the germline V gene. J lost 2 bases, V lost 0 bases, and 5 bases had no gene match. In DNA form, the CDR3 reads TGTGCCAGCAGTGACTCGGCGGGAGAGTCCACAGATACGCAGTATTTT. This sequence encodes CASSDSAGESTDTQYF.

The sample holds a few counts of this clonotype. The rearrangement links TRBV24-1 to TRBJ2-5, with 13 bases matching TRBD2. Germline loops: CDR1 KGHDR, CDR2 SFDVKD. This CDR3 has 15 residues. Trimming at V came to 4 bases and at J to 5 bases, leaving 3 bases not matched to a gene. CDR3 coding DNA: TGTGCCACCAGTGACGTGACTAGCGGGAGGGAGACCCAGTACTTC. The encoded protein is CATSDVTSGRETQYF.